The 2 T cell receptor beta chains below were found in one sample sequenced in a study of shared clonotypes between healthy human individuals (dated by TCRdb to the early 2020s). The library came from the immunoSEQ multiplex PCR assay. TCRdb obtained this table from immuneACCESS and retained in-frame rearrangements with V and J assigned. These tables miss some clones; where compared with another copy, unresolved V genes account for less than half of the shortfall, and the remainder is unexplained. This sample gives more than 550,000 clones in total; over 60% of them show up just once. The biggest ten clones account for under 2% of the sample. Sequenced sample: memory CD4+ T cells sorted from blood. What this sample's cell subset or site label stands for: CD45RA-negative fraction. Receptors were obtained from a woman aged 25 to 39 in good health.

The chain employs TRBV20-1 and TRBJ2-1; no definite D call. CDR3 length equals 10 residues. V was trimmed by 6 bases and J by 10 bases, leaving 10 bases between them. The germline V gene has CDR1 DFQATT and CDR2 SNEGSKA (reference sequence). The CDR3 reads CSAERREQFF. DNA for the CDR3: TGCAGTGCGGAGCGCAGGGAGCAGTTCTTC.

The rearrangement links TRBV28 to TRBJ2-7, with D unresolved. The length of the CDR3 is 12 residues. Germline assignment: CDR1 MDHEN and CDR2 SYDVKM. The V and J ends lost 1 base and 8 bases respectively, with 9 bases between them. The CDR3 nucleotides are TGTGCCAGCAGTTTATTAGGGAAGCAGCAGTACTTC. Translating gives CASSLLGKQQYF.